These T cell receptor beta chains were read from a single sample in a study of regulatory T cells in long-lasting Graves disease. TCRdb re-called the multiplex PCR reads with MiXCR, one entry per CDR3 protein. This sample carries under 250,000 distinct CDR3 sequences, 20% to 25% of them seen once, and the ten largest clones take about 14%. The sequences come from peripheral blood mononuclear cells (PBMCs), collected at new diagnosis, from a patient treated with antithyroid drugs. The receptor source for this set is a female donor with Graves disease. CDR3s include the opening cysteine and the closing phenylalanine or tryptophan. Fields, in order: CDR3 protein, CDR3 DNA, J gene, V gene, clone size, D gene. A D gene is named only where the DNA matches it firmly. Size is omitted from some rows. Given values are once, few, many or a class for expanded clones.

CDR3 protein: CATSEPYSNQPQHF
CDR3 DNA: TGTGCCACCAGTGAGCCGTATAGCAATCAGCCCCAGCATTTT
J gene: TRBJ1-5
V gene: TRBV24-1
clone size: many
D gene: NA

CDR3 protein: CASSPGTRKGETQYF
CDR3 DNA: TGTGCCAGCAGTCCCGGGACTAGAAAGGGAGAGACCCAGTACTTC
J gene: TRBJ2-5
V gene: TRBV12-3/TRBV12-4
clone size: many
D gene: TRBD2

CDR3 protein: CASSATGDVSQPQHF
CDR3 DNA: TGTGCCAGCTCAGCGACAGGGGATGTCTCTCAGCCCCAGCATTTT
J gene: TRBJ1-5
V gene: TRBV18
clone size: many
D gene: TRBD1

CDR3 protein: CSARDPAGNTQYF
CDR3 DNA: TGCAGTGCTAGAGACCCAGCGGGGAATACGCAGTATTTT
J gene: TRBJ2-3
V gene: TRBV20-1
clone size: many
D gene: TRBD2

CDR3 protein: CASSLVGARSLIGELFF
CDR3 DNA: TGTGCCAGCAGCTTAGTCGGCGCTAGGTCTTTGATCGGGGAGCTGTTTTTT
J gene: TRBJ2-2
V gene: TRBV11-2
clone size: many
D gene: NA

CDR3 protein: CASSLGAEDTQYF
CDR3 DNA: TGCGCCAGCAGCTTGGGTGCTGAAGATACGCAGTATTTT
J gene: TRBJ2-3
V gene: TRBV5-1
clone size: many
D gene: NA

CDR3 protein: CASSRSGGFSYEQYF
CDR3 DNA: TGTGCCAGCAGCCGAAGCGGCGGGTTCTCCTACGAGCAGTACTTC
J gene: TRBJ2-7
V gene: TRBV3-1
clone size: NA
D gene: NA

CDR3 protein: CATLSERGYGYTF
CDR3 DNA: TGTGCCACCCTATCGGAGAGGGGTTATGGCTACACCTTC
J gene: TRBJ1-2
V gene: TRBV6-1
clone size: NA
D gene: NA

CDR3 protein: CASSYSQRERDTQYF
CDR3 DNA: TGTGCCAGCAGTTACTCCCAGCGGGAGAGGGATACGCAGTATTTT
J gene: TRBJ2-3
V gene: TRBV6-9
clone size: many
D gene: TRBD2

CDR3 protein: CASSSDLLAGGGTDTQYF
CDR3 DNA: TGTGCCAGCAGCTCAGACTTACTAGCGGGGGGGGGCACAGATACGCAGTATTTT
J gene: TRBJ2-3
V gene: TRBV7-2
clone size: NA
D gene: TRBD2

CDR3 protein: CASSPQGYEAFF
CDR3 DNA: TGTGCCAGCAGCCCTCAGGGGTATGAAGCTTTCTTT
J gene: TRBJ1-1
V gene: TRBV7-9
clone size: NA
D gene: NA

CDR3 protein: CASSPPLAYEQYF
CDR3 DNA: TGTGCCAGCAGCCCCCCTTTGGCTTACGAGCAGTACTTC
J gene: TRBJ2-7
V gene: TRBV7-9
clone size: many
D gene: NA

CDR3 protein: CASSMRDREADTQYF
CDR3 DNA: TGTGCCAGTAGTATGCGGGACAGGGAGGCAGATACGCAGTATTTT
J gene: TRBJ2-3
V gene: TRBV19
clone size: many
D gene: TRBD1

CDR3 protein: CASSLAGAWDNEQFF
CDR3 DNA: TGTGCCAGCAGCTTAGCGGGGGCTTGGGACAATGAGCAGTTCTTC
J gene: TRBJ2-1
V gene: TRBV7-2
clone size: many
D gene: NA

CDR3 protein: CASSYSSGRGYTF
CDR3 DNA: TGTGCCAGCAGTTACTCGTCGGGGCGCGGCTACACCTTC
J gene: TRBJ1-2
V gene: TRBV6-5
clone size: NA
D gene: NA

CDR3 protein: CATSPGPQETQYF
CDR3 DNA: TGTGCCACCAGTCCGGGCCCTCAAGAGACCCAGTACTTC
J gene: TRBJ2-5
V gene: TRBV24-1
clone size: few
D gene: NA

CDR3 protein: CASSSRAGGYEQYF
CDR3 DNA: TGCGCCAGCAGCTCCCGAGCAGGCGGGTACGAGCAGTACTTC
J gene: TRBJ2-7
V gene: TRBV5-1
clone size: few
D gene: NA

CDR3 protein: CAIRDVSRGNTGELFF
CDR3 DNA: TGTGCCATCAGGGACGTCTCTCGGGGGAACACCGGGGAGCTGTTTTTT
J gene: TRBJ2-2
V gene: TRBV10-3
clone size: many
D gene: NA

CDR3 protein: CSVAPGLHTDTQYF
CDR3 DNA: TGCAGCGTAGCTCCGGGACTACACACAGATACGCAGTATTTT
J gene: TRBJ2-3
V gene: TRBV29-1
clone size: few
D gene: TRBD2

CDR3 protein: CSARGGSWGEQFF
CDR3 DNA: TGCAGTGCTAGAGGGGGTAGCTGGGGTGAGCAGTTCTTC
J gene: TRBJ2-1
V gene: TRBV20-1
clone size: NA
D gene: NA

CDR3 protein: CASSSEGRRFYNEQFF
CDR3 DNA: TGTGCCAGTAGTAGTGAAGGTCGGCGCTTTTACAATGAGCAGTTCTTC
J gene: TRBJ2-1
V gene: TRBV19
clone size: few
D gene: NA

CDR3 protein: CAISDFGTGDNNEQFF
CDR3 DNA: TGTGCCATCAGTGATTTCGGGACAGGGGATAACAATGAGCAGTTCTTC
J gene: TRBJ2-1
V gene: TRBV10-3
clone size: many
D gene: TRBD1

CDR3 protein: CASSAIPGTSGGTDTQYF
CDR3 DNA: TGTGCCAGCAGTGCAATACCTGGGACTAGCGGGGGCACAGATACGCAGTATTTT
J gene: TRBJ2-3
V gene: TRBV28
clone size: NA
D gene: TRBD2

CDR3 protein: CASSSQSSNQPQHF
CDR3 DNA: TGTGCCAGCAGCTCCCAATCTAGCAATCAGCCCCAGCATTTT
J gene: TRBJ1-5
V gene: TRBV7-2
clone size: many
D gene: NA

CDR3 protein: CASSIILTGELFF
CDR3 DNA: TGTGCCAGCAGTATAATCCTCACCGGGGAGCTGTTTTTT
J gene: TRBJ2-2
V gene: TRBV6-1
clone size: many
D gene: NA

CDR3 protein: CAARQVLGAEAFF
CDR3 DNA: TGTGCCGCCCGACAGGTCCTAGGCGCTGAAGCTTTCTTT
J gene: TRBJ1-1
V gene: TRBV10-3
clone size: many
D gene: NA

CDR3 protein: CASSQTSGDYNEQFF
CDR3 DNA: TGCGCCAGCAGCCAGACTAGCGGAGATTACAATGAGCAGTTCTTC
J gene: TRBJ2-1
V gene: TRBV4-1
clone size: NA
D gene: TRBD2

CDR3 protein: CASSLVGGINNEQFF
CDR3 DNA: TGTGCCAGCAGCCTAGTGGGGGGGATAAACAATGAGCAGTTCTTC
J gene: TRBJ2-1
V gene: TRBV7-2
clone size: NA
D gene: TRBD2

CDR3 protein: CASSLAHSSQRSGANVLTF
CDR3 DNA: TGTGCCAGCAGCTTAGCCCACTCGTCTCAGAGATCTGGGGCCAACGTCCTGACTTTC
J gene: TRBJ2-6
V gene: TRBV7-9
clone size: many
D gene: NA

CDR3 protein: CASSFRRTSGGGADTQYF
CDR3 DNA: TGTGCCAGCAGCTTTCGTAGGACTAGCGGAGGAGGGGCAGATACGCAGTATTTT
J gene: TRBJ2-3
V gene: TRBV27
clone size: NA
D gene: TRBD2

CDR3 protein: CASSSGQGFNQPQHF
CDR3 DNA: TGTGCCAGCAGTTCGGGACAGGGGTTCAATCAGCCCCAGCATTTT
J gene: TRBJ1-5
V gene: TRBV28
clone size: many
D gene: TRBD1

CDR3 protein: CSARDDGSGTQETQYF
CDR3 DNA: TGCAGTGCTAGAGATGATGGTAGCGGGACTCAAGAGACCCAGTACTTC
J gene: TRBJ2-5
V gene: TRBV20-1
clone size: many
D gene: TRBD2

CDR3 protein: CSASTGGGRGYTF
CDR3 DNA: TGCAGTGCATCGACAGGGGGCGGGCGGGGCTACACCTTC
J gene: TRBJ1-2
V gene: TRBV20-1
clone size: many
D gene: TRBD1

CDR3 protein: CASSLTGTSQPQHF
CDR3 DNA: TGTGCCAGCAGTTTGACGGGCACAAGCCAGCCCCAGCATTTT
J gene: TRBJ1-5
V gene: TRBV28
clone size: NA
D gene: NA

CDR3 protein: CATSRDSGRYYEQYF
CDR3 DNA: TGTGCCACCAGCAGAGACAGCGGGAGGTATTACGAGCAGTACTTC
J gene: TRBJ2-7
V gene: TRBV15
clone size: many
D gene: TRBD2

CDR3 protein: CASSLSLSPDTQYF
CDR3 DNA: TGTGCCAGCAGCTTAAGTCTAAGTCCAGATACGCAGTATTTT
J gene: TRBJ2-3
V gene: TRBV7-9
clone size: NA
D gene: NA

CDR3 protein: CASSTRQGAEQYF
CDR3 DNA: TGCGCCAGCAGCACAAGACAGGGAGCCGAGCAGTACTTC
J gene: TRBJ2-7
V gene: TRBV5-1
clone size: many
D gene: TRBD1

CDR3 protein: CASSSNRVATNEKLFF
CDR3 DNA: TGTGCCAGCAGCTCCAACAGGGTTGCAACTAATGAAAAACTGTTTTTT
J gene: TRBJ1-4
V gene: TRBV13
clone size: many
D gene: NA

CDR3 protein: CASSLEWGGTSKYF
CDR3 DNA: TGCGCCAGCAGCTTGGAATGGGGCGGGACTAGCAAGTATTTT
J gene: TRBJ2-3
V gene: TRBV5-1
clone size: many
D gene: TRBD2

CDR3 protein: CASTLEVATDTQYF
CDR3 DNA: TGTGCCAGCACCCTAGAGGTGGCCACAGATACGCAGTATTTT
J gene: TRBJ2-3
V gene: TRBV28
clone size: many
D gene: NA

CDR3 protein: CASSLDSLNTEAFF
CDR3 DNA: TGTGCCAGCAGCTTGGACAGCCTGAACACTGAAGCTTTCTTT
J gene: TRBJ1-1
V gene: TRBV5-1
clone size: many
D gene: NA